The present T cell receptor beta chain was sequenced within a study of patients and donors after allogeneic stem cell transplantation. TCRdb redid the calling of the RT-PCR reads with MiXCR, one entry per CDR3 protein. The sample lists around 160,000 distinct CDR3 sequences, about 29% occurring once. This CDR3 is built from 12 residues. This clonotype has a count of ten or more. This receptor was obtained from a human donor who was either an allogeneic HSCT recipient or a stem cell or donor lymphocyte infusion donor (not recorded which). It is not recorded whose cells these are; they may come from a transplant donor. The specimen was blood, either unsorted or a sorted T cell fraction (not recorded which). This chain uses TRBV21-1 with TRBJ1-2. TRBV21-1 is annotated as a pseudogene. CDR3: CASSNQAYGYTF. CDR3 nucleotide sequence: TGTGCCAGCAGCAACCAGGCTTATGGCTACACCTTC.